This T cell receptor (beta chain) was recorded in a study of T-cell memory formation after mild COVID-19. TCRdb passed the 5' RACE reads through MiXCR, listing each CDR3 protein once. The sample includes fewer than 700,000 distinct CDR3 sequences, under 20% of them seen just once. In this sample, this clonotype turned up many times. The antigen is not known. Germline V gives CDR1 SQVTM, CDR2 ANQGSEA. The CDR3 spans 15 residues. The V and J ends lost 4 bases and 6 bases, in that order; junction bases with no gene match: 11. Whole-study results and caveats: Mainly in CM and EM were contracting CD4+ clones; CD8+ were in EMRA. Second-wave clones reaching peak frequency on day 37 lacked confirmed SARS-CoV-2 specificity.

The chain has TRBV29-1 and TRBJ2-7; the match to TRBD2 covers 11 bases. What was sequenced was PBMCs or a T cell subset sorted from them (not recorded which). The source is an adult woman who had mild COVID-19 (a few samples of this study predate the infection). Cell type and time point are not known. The CDR3 DNA reads TGCAGCGTTGGGTTAGCGGGAGGGCCTAGGGGCGAGCAGTACTTC. Its translation: CSVGLAGGPRGEQYF.